These 15 T cell receptor beta chains share one sample of origin, sequenced in a study of T cell repertoires in cytomegalovirus infection. For these receptors, no antigen is known. One entry per CDR3 protein, called by TCRdb with MiXCR from the reads. The table lists fewer than 650,000 distinct CDR3 sequences, roughly 42% of them singletons. The sequencing here drew on cultured PBMCs, taken from culture after CMV antigen stimulation. The receptors here all came from a human donor in good health (CMV status not recorded). Some clones in this sample may be carry-over from other donors' samples.

This clonotype was found a few times. The chain couples TRBV7-4 to TRBJ1-2, with TRBD1 matching 8 bases. V shed 5 bases and J 1 base; nucleotides not matched to a gene: 6. CDR3 length: 15 residues. Per germline, CDR1 SGHVT and CDR2 SQSDAQ. The CDR3 DNA reads TGTGCCAGCAGCCCGACAGGGGCCTTTAACTATGGCTACACCTTC. This gives the protein CASSPTGAFNYGYTF.

This clonotype has a handful of counts. The V call is TRBV6-5, the J call TRBJ2-2; a weak D match, TRBD1 (5 bases). The CDR3 is 16 residues long. V was clipped by 0 bases and J by 0 bases, with 8 bases between them. Germline V gives CDR1 MNHEY, CDR2 SVGAGI. CDR3 residues: CASSYSRGPNTGELFF. The CDR3 DNA reads TGTGCCAGCAGTTACTCAAGGGGCCCGAACACCGGGGAGCTGTTTTTT.

This clonotype has just a few counts. This chain connects TRBV6-1 to TRBJ1-5; a weak D match, TRBD1 (5 bases). The V gene's germline CDR1 is MNHNS and CDR2 SASEGT. This CDR3 is built from 18 residues. V was trimmed by 10 bases and J by 0 bases, leaving 25 bases between them. Here the CDR3 DNA reads TGTGCCACGGAAGCGTTCGGCGGGACCGTATATAGCAATCAGCCCCAGCATTTT. Protein sequence: CATEAFGGTVYSNQPQHF.

V is TRBV19 and J is TRBJ2-2; D unresolved. The CDR3 spans 13 residues. Per germline, CDR1 LNHDA and CDR2 SQIVND (reference sequence). Trimming stripped 7 bases from V and 1 base from J, with 7 bases between. The CDR3 DNA reads TGTGCCAGTATGAGAAGGAACACCGGGGAGCTGTTTTTT. It translates to CASMRRNTGELFF.

This clonotype was counted a few times. V and J are TRBV7-8 and TRBJ2-7; D uncertain. V was trimmed by 3 bases and J by 6 bases, leaving 12 bases between them. Germline-derived CDR1 and CDR2 are SGHVS and FQNEAQ. This CDR3 has 13 residues. The CDR3 sequence: CASSLERSLEQYF. In nucleotides, the CDR3 is TGTGCCAGCAGCTTGGAACGGTCCCTCGAGCAGTACTTC.

This clonotype showed up many times. The V gene is TRBV7-8, the J gene TRBJ2-4, with D tentatively TRBD2 (5 bases). Looked up from germline, CDR1 is SGHVS and CDR2 is FQNEAQ. The CDR3 spans 12 residues. V lost 5 bases, J lost 9 bases, and 11 bases lay in between. The CDR3 is CASSRREGIQYF. The CDR3 DNA follows: TGTGCCAGCAGCCGACGTGAGGGCATTCAGTACTTC. Using reference TRBV7-8 and TRBJ2-4 for the parts outside the CDR3, the full variable domain is GAGVSQSPRYKVAKRGQDVALRCDPISGHVSLFWYQQALGQGPEFLTYFQNEAQLDKSGLPSDRFFAERPEGSVSTLKIQRTQQEDSAVYLCASSRREGIQYFGAGTRLSVL.

The count of this clonotype is one. This chain links TRBV18 with TRBJ1-5; no reliable D call. CDR1 KGHSH and CDR2 LQKENI come from the germline V gene. Trimming cost V 2 bases and J 8 bases, with 13 bases left between them. The CDR3 contains 14 residues. The CDR3 loop reads CASSPSELLEPQHF. The CDR3 DNA sequence: TGTGCCAGCTCACCAAGCGAGCTGCTGGAGCCCCAGCATTTT.

The chain is built from TRBV7-9 and TRBJ2-5; D ambiguous. V was trimmed by 2 bases and J by 4 bases, leaving 8 bases between them. This CDR3 has 13 residues. Germline V lookup: CDR1 SEHNR, CDR2 FQNEAQ (reference sequence). The CDR3: CASSLKSPETQYF. In nucleotides, the CDR3 is TGTGCCAGCAGCTTAAAGAGTCCAGAGACCCAGTACTTC.

The rearrangement uses TRBV11-3 and TRBJ1-6; 8 bases are a match to TRBD1. The J segment lost 7 bases and the V segment lost 2 bases, leaving 16 bases of the junction unmatched. The CDR3 loop spans 19 amino acids. CDR1 is SGHNT and CDR2 is YENEEA in the germline V gene. CDR3 nucleotides: TGTGCCAGCAGCTTACCCCCGCCCGGGACAGGAGAGGGGAATTCACCCCTCCACTTT. Its protein is CASSLPPPGTGEGNSPLHF.

The chain combines TRBV6-1 with TRBJ2-7; TRBD2 agrees at 8 bases. Germline trimming cut 7 bases from V and 2 bases from J; bases unmatched to any gene: 4. CDR3 size: 13 residues. Per germline, CDR1 MNHNS and CDR2 SASEGT. The CDR3 region is CASTGGRAYEQYF. The CDR3 DNA reads as TGTGCCAGCACGGGGGGGAGGGCCTACGAGCAGTACTTC.

The genes are TRBV27 and TRBJ1-5, with D uncertain. Germline CDR1 is MNHEY and CDR2 is SMNVEV (reference sequence). The length of the CDR3 is 18 residues. Trimming removed 0 bases from V and 1 base from J, with 16 bases in between. CDR3 in amino acids: CASSLSLEQVGSNQPQHF. CDR3 sequence (DNA): TGTGCCAGCAGTTTATCTTTAGAGCAAGTGGGGAGCAATCAGCCCCAGCATTTT.

Here the CDR3 reads CASSPTRTDRGNEQFF. The CDR3 DNA follows: TGTGCCAGCAGCCCCACGAGGACAGACAGGGGCAATGAGCAGTTCTTC. The chain joins TRBV12-3 or TRBV12-4 to TRBJ2-1; 8 nucleotides align to TRBD1. This CDR3 spans 16 amino acids. V was pared by 6 bases and J by 6 bases, with 13 bases of the junction left unmatched.

This clonotype was recorded once. Written as DNA, the CDR3 is TGTGCCAGCAGCCTGGGTTTCCGGCCCTCAGGGAATGAGCAGTTCTTC. This sequence encodes CASSLGFRPSGNEQFF. The rearrangement joins TRBV3-1 to TRBJ2-1; weak D call: TRBD1 (5 bases). Between the trimmed V and J ends, which lost 4 bases and 7 bases, there was a span of 20 bases. This CDR3 region has 16 residues. The germline gives CDR1 LGHDT, CDR2 YNNKEL (reference sequence).

This chain joins TRBV6-4 and TRBJ2-1; weak D call: TRBD2 (6 bases). This CDR3 comprises 14 residues. The germline V gene encodes CDR1 MRHNA and CDR2 SNTAGT. V dropped 3 bases and J dropped 4 bases, with 10 bases sitting between them. For the CDR3, the DNA is TGTGCCAGCAGTGATGGGGGGAAGTACAATGAGCAGTTCTTC. Its translation is CASSDGGKYNEQFF.

This chain uses TRBV6-2 or TRBV6-3 with TRBJ2-5; no definite D call. Germline V gene data show CDR1 as MNHEY and CDR2 as SVGEGT. The germline V and J ends were trimmed by 1 base and 4 bases, with 19 bases remaining between them. This CDR3 region has 17 residues. The CDR3 sequence: CASSYFRAPNRGETQYF. DNA for the CDR3: TGTGCCAGCAGTTACTTCCGAGCGCCAAACAGAGGAGAGACCCAGTACTTC.